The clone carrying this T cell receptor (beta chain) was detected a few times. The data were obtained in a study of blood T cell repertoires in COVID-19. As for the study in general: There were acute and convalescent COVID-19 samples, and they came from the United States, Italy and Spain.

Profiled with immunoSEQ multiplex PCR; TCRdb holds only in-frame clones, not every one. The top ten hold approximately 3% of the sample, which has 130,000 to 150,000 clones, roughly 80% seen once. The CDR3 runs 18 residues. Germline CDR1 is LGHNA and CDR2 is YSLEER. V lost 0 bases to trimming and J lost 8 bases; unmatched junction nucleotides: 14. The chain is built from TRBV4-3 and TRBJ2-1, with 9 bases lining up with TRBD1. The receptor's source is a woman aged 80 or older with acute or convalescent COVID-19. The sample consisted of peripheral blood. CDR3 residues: CASSQDLPGQGEGHEQFF. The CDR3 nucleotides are TGCGCCAGCAGCCAAGATCTGCCGGGACAGGGAGAAGGGCATGAGCAGTTCTTC.